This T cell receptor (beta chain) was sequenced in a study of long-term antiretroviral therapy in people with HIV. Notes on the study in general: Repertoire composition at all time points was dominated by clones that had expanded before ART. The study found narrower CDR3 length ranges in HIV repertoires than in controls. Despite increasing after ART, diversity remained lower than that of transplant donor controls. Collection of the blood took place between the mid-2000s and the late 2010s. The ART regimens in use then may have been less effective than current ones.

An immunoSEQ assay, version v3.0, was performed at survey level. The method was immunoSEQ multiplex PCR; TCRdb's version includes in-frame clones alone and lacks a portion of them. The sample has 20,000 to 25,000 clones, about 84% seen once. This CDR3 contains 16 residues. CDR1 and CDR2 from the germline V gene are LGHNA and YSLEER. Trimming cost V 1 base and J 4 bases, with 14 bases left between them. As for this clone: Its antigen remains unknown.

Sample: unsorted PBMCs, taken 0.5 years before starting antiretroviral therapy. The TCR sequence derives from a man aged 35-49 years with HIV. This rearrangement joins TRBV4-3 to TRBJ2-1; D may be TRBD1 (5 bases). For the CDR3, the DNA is TGCGCCAGCAGCCAAGGTCAGGGTTGGTCTTACAATGAGCAGTTCTTC. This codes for CASSQGQGWSYNEQFF.